A selection of T cell receptor beta chains follows, all from one sample in a study of T-cell reconstitution after alpha-beta-depleted transplantation in children. TCRdb used MiXCR to reprocess the PCR reads, holding one entry per CDR3 protein. The sample contains hundreds of thousands of distinct CDR3 sequences, about 15% of which appear only once. The sequencing used PBMCs, mostly from graft donor cells, collected 360 days after TCRalphabeta/CD19-depleted stem cell transplant. The receptors come from a male patient between 2 and 10 years old who had a stem cell transplant for acute lymphoblastic leukemia, so the T cells may come from the graft donor. The CDR3 runs from the conserved cysteine through the conserved F or W. D genes are given only for firm matches. Some rows mark clone size as missing; the rest say once, few, many or name a class of expanded clone.

.	TRBV20-1	.	TRBJ1-1	CSARERAQNRALKEAFF	TGCAGTGCTAGAGAGAGGGCTCAAAACAGGGCCCTGAAGGAAGCTTTCTTT
.	TRBV29-1	few	TRBJ1-1	CSVVTPFNAEAFF	TGCAGCGTGGTGACACCGTTCAACGCTGAAGCTTTCTTT
TRBD1	TRBV2	few	TRBJ2-1	CASGQGADEQFF	TGTGCCAGCGGCCAGGGGGCGGATGAGCAGTTCTTC
TRBD2	TRBV20-1	few	TRBJ2-3	CSARLSGSPTDTQYF	TGCAGTGCTAGGCTCAGCGGGAGTCCCACAGATACGCAGTATTTT
.	TRBV10-2	.	TRBJ2-7	CASAWTAYEQYF	TGCGCCAGCGCCTGGACAGCCTACGAGCAGTACTTC
TRBD1	TRBV6-2/TRBV6-3	.	TRBJ1-2	CASSQGGSYGYTF	TGTGCCAGCAGCCAAGGGGGCAGCTATGGCTACACCTTC
.	TRBV19	few	TRBJ2-2	CATDSGSTGELFF	TGTGCCACCGACTCGGGGTCTACCGGGGAGCTGTTTTTT
TRBD2	TRBV7-2	.	TRBJ2-5	CATPPAGGPSETQYF	TGTGCCACGCCCCCCGCGGGAGGGCCCTCAGAGACCCAGTACTTC
TRBD2	TRBV20-1	few	TRBJ2-7	CSARSASSGRRYEQYF	TGCAGTGCTAGATCAGCCTCGAGCGGGAGACGCTACGAGCAGTACTTC
TRBD1	TRBV12-3/TRBV12-4	few	TRBJ2-7	CASSSGQDNEQYF	TGTGCCAGCAGTTCGGGACAGGACAACGAGCAGTACTTC
TRBD1	TRBV28	.	TRBJ2-7	CASSATGGPYEQYF	TGTGCCAGCAGTGCAACAGGGGGCCCCTACGAGCAGTACTTC
TRBD1	TRBV4-3	.	TRBJ2-7	CASSPGTGDEQYF	TGCGCCAGCAGCCCAGGGACAGGGGACGAGCAGTACTTC
.	TRBV11-3	.	TRBJ2-3	CASSLGWEDTQYF	TGTGCCAGCAGCTTAGGGTGGGAAGATACGCAGTATTTT
.	TRBV20-1	.	TRBJ2-3	CSARQSSTDTQYF	TGCAGTGCTAGACAGTCTTCCACAGATACGCAGTATTTT
TRBD1	TRBV24-1	.	TRBJ2-1	CATSDLRGQGKNEQFF	TGTGCCACCAGTGATTTACGAGGACAGGGGAAAAATGAGCAGTTCTTC
TRBD1	TRBV27	.	TRBJ1-1	CASSLPGQGASTEAFF	TGTGCCAGCAGCCTCCCGGGACAGGGGGCTTCAACTGAAGCTTTCTTT
TRBD2	TRBV28	few	TRBJ2-3	CASSFSKTSILDTDTQYF	TGTGCCAGCAGTTTTAGTAAGACTAGCATATTAGACACAGATACGCAGTATTTT
.	TRBV7-2	few	TRBJ1-2	CASSPAPTVPVEGYTF	TGTGCCAGCAGCCCAGCCCCGACAGTTCCGGTGGAGGGCTACACCTTC
.	TRBV29-1	.	TRBJ2-2	CSVMVGELFF	TGCAGCGTTATGGTCGGGGAGCTGTTTTTT
.	TRBV4-3	few	TRBJ2-3	CASSQELGSVTDTQYF	TGCGCCAGCAGCCAAGAGTTGGGGAGCGTCACAGATACGCAGTATTTT
TRBD1	TRBV19	.	TRBJ1-4	CASSSPGQINEKLFF	TGTGCCAGTAGTTCTCCGGGACAGATTAATGAAAAACTGTTTTTT
TRBD1	TRBV10-3	.	TRBJ2-2	CAISYRGRPNTGELFF	TGTGCCATCAGCTACAGGGGTCGCCCGAACACCGGGGAGCTGTTTTTT
.	TRBV11-2	.	TRBJ2-3	CASSPMGRYRPDTQYF	TGTGCCAGCAGCCCTATGGGGAGATACCGTCCAGATACGCAGTATTTT
TRBD2	TRBV29-1	.	TRBJ2-1	CSVLLAGGFYNEQFF	TGCAGCGTCCTACTAGCGGGAGGTTTCTACAATGAGCAGTTCTTC
TRBD2	TRBV10-3	few	TRBJ2-1	CAISERGGLGNEQFF	TGTGCCATCAGTGAGCGGGGGGGCTTGGGGAATGAGCAGTTCTTC
TRBD1	TRBV27	few	TRBJ2-3	CASSTRTGSTDTQYF	TGTGCCAGCAGTACGAGGACAGGGAGCACAGATACGCAGTATTTT
TRBD1	TRBV18	.	TRBJ2-3	CASSPGQGVADTQYF	TGTGCCAGCTCACCGGGACAGGGGGTTGCAGATACGCAGTATTTT
TRBD2	TRBV13	.	TRBJ2-2	CASSLGYRSSGNTGELFF	TGTGCCAGCAGCTTAGGTTATCGGTCTAGCGGAAACACCGGGGAGCTGTTTTTT
.	TRBV6-8	.	TRBJ1-1	CASNYRFKGTEAFF	TGTGCCAGCAACTACAGGTTTAAGGGGACTGAAGCTTTCTTT
TRBD1	TRBV29-1	few	TRBJ2-7	CSVGHQGVPYEQYF	TGCAGCGTTGGGCACCAGGGGGTACCCTACGAGCAGTACTTC
TRBD2	TRBV12-3/TRBV12-4	.	TRBJ2-5	CASSSPGAGEQETQYF	TGTGCCAGCAGTTCCCCAGGAGCGGGGGAACAAGAGACCCAGTACTTC
TRBD2	TRBV6-4	few	TRBJ2-1	CASSATSGGAGEQFF	TGTGCCAGCAGTGCGACTAGCGGGGGGGCCGGTGAGCAGTTCTTC
TRBD1	TRBV10-3	few	TRBJ2-7	CAISRDRGHNEQYF	TGTGCCATCAGCAGGGACAGGGGGCATAACGAGCAGTACTTC
.	TRBV29-1	many	TRBJ2-1	CSDLATYNEQFF	TGCAGCGACCTAGCGACTTACAATGAGCAGTTCTTC
.	TRBV10-1	.	TRBJ2-7	CASSDRDIHEQYF	TGCGCCAGCAGTGACCGGGACATCCACGAGCAGTACTTC
TRBD1	TRBV28	.	TRBJ2-7	CASNRDRALYEQYF	TGTGCCAGCAATCGGGACAGGGCCCTTTACGAGCAGTACTTC
TRBD2	TRBV5-1	many	TRBJ2-1	CASSLLPSGGAVNEQFF	TGCGCCAGCAGCTTATTACCTAGCGGGGGGGCAGTTAATGAGCAGTTCTTC
TRBD2	TRBV4-3	.	TRBJ2-7	CASSQDSAGGPTYEQYF	TGCGCCAGCAGCCAAGATTCAGCGGGGGGCCCTACCTACGAGCAGTACTTC
.	TRBV10-3	.	TRBJ1-1	CAISSIPPGAWNTEAFF	TGTGCCATCAGTTCCATTCCCCCTGGGGCCTGGAACACTGAAGCTTTCTTT
.	TRBV2	.	TRBJ2-6	CASSWGANVLTF	TGTGCCAGCAGCTGGGGGGCCAACGTCCTGACTTTC
.	TRBV5-1	.	TRBJ2-7	CASSLPPDGSYEQYF	TGCGCCAGCAGCTTGCCCCCGGACGGATCCTACGAGCAGTACTTC
.	TRBV29-1	few	TRBJ2-2	CSVTTGSNTGELFF	TGCAGCGTGACGACAGGTTCGAACACCGGGGAGCTGTTTTTT
TRBD1	TRBV5-6	few	TRBJ2-7	CASSYIGQAEQYF	TGTGCCAGCAGTTATATAGGACAGGCCGAGCAGTACTTC
TRBD2	TRBV9	few	TRBJ2-5	CASSVSVRGRVETQYF	TGTGCCAGCAGCGTAAGCGTGCGGGGGAGGGTTGAGACCCAGTACTTC
.	TRBV6-2/TRBV6-3	.	TRBJ2-3	CASSYLVWARDTQYF	TGTGCCAGCAGTTACTTGGTCTGGGCCCGGGATACGCAGTATTTT
.	TRBV7-8	few	TRBJ2-2	CASSPGVNTGELFF	TGTGCCAGCAGCCCGGGGGTGAACACCGGGGAGCTGTTTTTT